This entry features one T cell receptor (beta chain) sequence. No antigen is known for it. V was pared by 3 bases and J by 0 bases, with 14 bases of the junction left unmatched. This CDR3 is built from 20 residues. Germline V gene data show CDR1 as LNHNV and CDR2 as YYDKDF (reference sequence). TCRdb processed the 5' RACE reads anew with MiXCR; each CDR3 protein has one entry. Altogether around 470,000 distinct CDR3 sequences are present, around 20% being singletons, with the ten largest covering roughly 8.4%. The data originate from a study of T-cell memory formation after mild COVID-19. Overall study: TCR clusters were largely donor specific. Study-wide findings and caveats: SARS-CoV-2 specificity of second-wave clones peaking day 37 was unconfirmed. Day 15 to 85 contracting clones showed balanced CD4/CD8; day 15 to 37 expanders favored CD4+.

The chain has TRBV15 and TRBJ1-1; 12 bases align to TRBD1. The TCR originated in an adult woman who had mild COVID-19 (a few samples of this study predate the infection). Cell type and time point are not known. The specimen sequenced was PBMCs or a T cell subset sorted from them (not recorded which). Here the CDR3 reads CATSSSKWGTGGLMNTEAFF. Here the CDR3 DNA reads TGTGCCACCAGCAGTTCTAAGTGGGGGACAGGGGGCTTGATGAACACTGAAGCTTTCTTT.